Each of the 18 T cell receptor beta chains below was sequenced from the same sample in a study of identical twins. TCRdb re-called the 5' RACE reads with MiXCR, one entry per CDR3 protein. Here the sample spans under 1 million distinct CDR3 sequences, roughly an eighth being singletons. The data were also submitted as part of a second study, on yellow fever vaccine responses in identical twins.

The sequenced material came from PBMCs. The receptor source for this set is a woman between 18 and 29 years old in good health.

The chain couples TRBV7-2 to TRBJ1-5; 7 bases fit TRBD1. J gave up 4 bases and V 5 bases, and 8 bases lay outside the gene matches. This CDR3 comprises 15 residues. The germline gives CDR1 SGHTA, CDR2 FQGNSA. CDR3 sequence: CASSLKTGPNQPQHF. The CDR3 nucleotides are TGTGCCAGCAGCCTCAAGACAGGGCCGAATCAGCCCCAGCATTTT.

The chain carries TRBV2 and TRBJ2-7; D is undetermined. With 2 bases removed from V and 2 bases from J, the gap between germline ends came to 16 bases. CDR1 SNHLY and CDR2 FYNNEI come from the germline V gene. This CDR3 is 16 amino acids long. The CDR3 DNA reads TGTGCCAGCAGTGAAAAGTCGCTCGGTCGCACCTACGAGCAGTACGTC. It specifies CASSEKSLGRTYEQYV.

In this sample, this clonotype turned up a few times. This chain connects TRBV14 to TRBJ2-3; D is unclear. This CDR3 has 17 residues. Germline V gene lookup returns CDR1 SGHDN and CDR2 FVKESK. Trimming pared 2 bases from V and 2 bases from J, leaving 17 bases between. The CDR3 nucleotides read TGTGCCAGCAGCCAACAGATCAGCCTTTCTTTCACAGATACGCAGTATTTT. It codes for CASSQQISLSFTDTQYF.

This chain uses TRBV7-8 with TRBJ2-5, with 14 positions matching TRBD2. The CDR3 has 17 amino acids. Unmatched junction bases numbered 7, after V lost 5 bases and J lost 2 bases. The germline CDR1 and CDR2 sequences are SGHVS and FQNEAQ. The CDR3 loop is CASSPRTSGGRQETQYF. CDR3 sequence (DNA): TGTGCCAGCAGCCCAAGGACTAGCGGGGGGCGGCAAGAGACCCAGTACTTC.

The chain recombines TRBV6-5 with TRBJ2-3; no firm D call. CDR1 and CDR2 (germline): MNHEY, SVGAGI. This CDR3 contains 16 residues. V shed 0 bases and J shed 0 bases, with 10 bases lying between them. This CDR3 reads CASSYSMAESTDTQYF. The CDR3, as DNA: TGTGCCAGCAGTTACTCGATGGCAGAGAGCACAGATACGCAGTATTTT.

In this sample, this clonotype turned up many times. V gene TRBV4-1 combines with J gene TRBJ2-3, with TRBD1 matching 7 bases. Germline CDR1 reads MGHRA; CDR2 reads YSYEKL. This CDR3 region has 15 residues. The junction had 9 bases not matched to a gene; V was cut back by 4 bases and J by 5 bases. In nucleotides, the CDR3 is TGCGCCAGCAGCCCAGTTCCGACAGGGATAGATACGCAGTATTTT. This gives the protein CASSPVPTGIDTQYF.

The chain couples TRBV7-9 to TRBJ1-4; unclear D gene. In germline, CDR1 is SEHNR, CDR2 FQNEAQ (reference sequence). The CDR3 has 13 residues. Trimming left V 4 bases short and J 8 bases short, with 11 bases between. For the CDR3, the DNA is TGTGCCAGCAGCTCCGGAGTAAACGAAAAACTGTTTTTT. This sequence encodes CASSSGVNEKLFF.

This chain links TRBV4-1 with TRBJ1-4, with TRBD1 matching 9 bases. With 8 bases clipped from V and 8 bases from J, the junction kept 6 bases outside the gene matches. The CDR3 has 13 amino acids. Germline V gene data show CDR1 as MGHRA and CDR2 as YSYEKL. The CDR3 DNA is TGCGCCAGCGGTAGGACAGGGGACGAAAAACTGTTTTTT. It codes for CASGRTGDEKLFF.

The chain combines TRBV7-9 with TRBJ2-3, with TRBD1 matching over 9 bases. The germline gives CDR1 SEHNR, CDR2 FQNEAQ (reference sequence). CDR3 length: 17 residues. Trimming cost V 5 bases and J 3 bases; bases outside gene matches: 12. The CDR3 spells CASSPRASGTGTDTQYF. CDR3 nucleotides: TGTGCCAGCAGCCCCCGTGCGAGCGGGACAGGGACAGATACGCAGTATTTT.

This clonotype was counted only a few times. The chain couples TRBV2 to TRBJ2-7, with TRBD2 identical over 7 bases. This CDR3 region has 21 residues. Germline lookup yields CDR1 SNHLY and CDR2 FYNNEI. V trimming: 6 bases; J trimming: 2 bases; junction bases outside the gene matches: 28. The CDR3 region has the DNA TGTGCCAGCAGGGGTATCACCCCCACGAAATCAGTACGGGAGGAACCCTACGAGCAGTACTTC. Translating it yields CASRGITPTKSVREEPYEQYF.

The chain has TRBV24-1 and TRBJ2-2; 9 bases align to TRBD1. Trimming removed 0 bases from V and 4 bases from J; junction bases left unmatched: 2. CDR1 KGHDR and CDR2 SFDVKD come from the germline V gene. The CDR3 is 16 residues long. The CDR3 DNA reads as TGTGCCACCAGTGATTTGGGGACAGGGACCACCGGGGAGCTGTTTTTT. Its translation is CATSDLGTGTTGELFF.

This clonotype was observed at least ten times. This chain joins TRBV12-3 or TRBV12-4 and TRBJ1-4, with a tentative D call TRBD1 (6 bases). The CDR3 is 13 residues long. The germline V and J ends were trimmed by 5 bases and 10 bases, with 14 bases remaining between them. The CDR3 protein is CASSLDGGGKLFF. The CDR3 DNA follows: TGTGCCAGCAGTCTTGACGGAGGGGGAAAACTGTTTTTT.

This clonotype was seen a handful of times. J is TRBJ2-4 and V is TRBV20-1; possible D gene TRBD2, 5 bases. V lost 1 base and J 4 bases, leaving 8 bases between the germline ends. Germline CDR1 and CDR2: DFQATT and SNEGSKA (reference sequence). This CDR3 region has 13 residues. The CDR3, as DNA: TGCAGTGCTAGAGTGACGGGGAAAAACATTCAGTACTTC. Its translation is CSARVTGKNIQYF.

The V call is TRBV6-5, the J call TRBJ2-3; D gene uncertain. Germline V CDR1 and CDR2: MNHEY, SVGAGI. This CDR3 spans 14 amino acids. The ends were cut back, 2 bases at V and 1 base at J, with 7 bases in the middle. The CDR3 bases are TGTGCCAGCAGTTACCCGGGTGGCACAGATACGCAGTATTTT. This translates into CASSYPGGTDTQYF.

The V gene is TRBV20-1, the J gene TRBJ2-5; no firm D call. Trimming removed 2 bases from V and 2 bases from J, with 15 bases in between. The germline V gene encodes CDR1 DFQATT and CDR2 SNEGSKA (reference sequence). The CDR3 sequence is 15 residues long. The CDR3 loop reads CSARPLSAQQETQYF. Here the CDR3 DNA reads TGCAGTGCTAGACCTCTCTCCGCGCAACAAGAGACCCAGTACTTC.

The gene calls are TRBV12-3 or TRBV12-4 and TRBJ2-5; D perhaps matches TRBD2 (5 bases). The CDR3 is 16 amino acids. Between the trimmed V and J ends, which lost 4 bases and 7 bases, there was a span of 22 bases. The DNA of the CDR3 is TGTGCCAGCAGTTCCCATGGTGGTAGCGCTTCGTGGACCCAGTACTTC. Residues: CASSSHGGSASWTQYF.

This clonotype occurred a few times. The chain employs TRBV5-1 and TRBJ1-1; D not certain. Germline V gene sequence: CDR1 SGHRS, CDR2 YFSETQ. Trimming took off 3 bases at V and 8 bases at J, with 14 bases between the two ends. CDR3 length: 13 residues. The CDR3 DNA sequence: TGCGCCAGCAGCTCACGGGAGCAGTCAGAAGCTTTCTTT. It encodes CASSSREQSEAFF.

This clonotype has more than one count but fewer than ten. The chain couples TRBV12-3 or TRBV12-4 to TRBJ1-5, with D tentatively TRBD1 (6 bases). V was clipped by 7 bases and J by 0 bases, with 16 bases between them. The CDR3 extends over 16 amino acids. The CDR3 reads CASNPGGGLSNQPQHF. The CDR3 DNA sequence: TGTGCCAGCAACCCAGGCGGGGGCCTTAGCAATCAGCCCCAGCATTTT.